Below, one T cell receptor (beta chain) is given with its context. V dropped 4 bases and J dropped 0 bases, with 14 bases sitting between them. Germline V CDR1 and CDR2: SGDLS, YYNGEE. The CDR3 extends over 16 amino acids. The data were obtained in a study of blood T cell repertoires in COVID-19. About the study: T cells, B-cell-depleted T cells, or PBMCs provided the cDNA or gDNA that served as material.

Methods used by the authors: The assay estimated nucleated cells by amplifying reference gene primers. Profiling relied on immunoSEQ multiplex PCR, and the TCRdb table lists in-frame clones only, not all of them. V, J and clone size derive from that table, while D and trimming were established from the DNA sequence. The sample contains about 350,000 clones, around nine tenths of which appear only once. The genes are TRBV9 and TRBJ2-1; the D gene is possibly TRBD2 (6 bases). The sequence was obtained from a young woman who had recovered from COVID-19. What was sequenced was peripheral blood. DNA of the CDR3: TGTGCCAGCAGCTTGAGAGCTAGCGTCTCCTACAATGAGCAGTTCTTC. This gives the protein CASSLRASVSYNEQFF.